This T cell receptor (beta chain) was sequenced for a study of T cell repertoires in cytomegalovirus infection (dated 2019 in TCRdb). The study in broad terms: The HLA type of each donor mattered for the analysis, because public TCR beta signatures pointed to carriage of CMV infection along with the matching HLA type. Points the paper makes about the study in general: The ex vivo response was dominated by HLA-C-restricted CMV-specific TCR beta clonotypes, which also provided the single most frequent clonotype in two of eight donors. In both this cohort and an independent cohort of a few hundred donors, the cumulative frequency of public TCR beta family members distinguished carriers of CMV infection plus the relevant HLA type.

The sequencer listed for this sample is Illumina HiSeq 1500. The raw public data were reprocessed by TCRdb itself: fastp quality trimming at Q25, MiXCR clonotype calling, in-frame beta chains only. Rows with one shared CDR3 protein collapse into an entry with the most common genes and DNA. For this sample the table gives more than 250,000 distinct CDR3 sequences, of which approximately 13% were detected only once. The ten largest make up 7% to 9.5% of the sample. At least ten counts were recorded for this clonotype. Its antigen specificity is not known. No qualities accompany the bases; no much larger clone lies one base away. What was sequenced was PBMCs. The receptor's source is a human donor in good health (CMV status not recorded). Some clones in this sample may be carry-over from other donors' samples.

Here is the DNA: TGCAGTGCTAGTCGGATCGGAGCGGGAGAACGGGAGACCCAGTACTTC. This translates into CSASRIGAGERETQYF. The rearrangement joined TRBV20-1 to TRBJ2-5, with TRBD2 identical over 8 junction bases. CDR1 and CDR2 were assigned from the germline V gene (reference sequence) as DFQATT and SNEGSKA. Germline trimming: 3 bases from V, 5 bases from J; junction bases outside gene matches: 14. The CDR3 goes from the cysteine to the phenylalanine over 16 residues. Only the CDR3 region is kept as DNA, spanning 48 bases read in frame from base 1.